Reported below is one T cell receptor (beta chain). Just one base apart from a much larger clone, this may be a read error. These data come from a study of identical twins. The CDR3 spans 11 residues. V was cut by 2 bases and J by 6 bases, with 1 base left in between. MiXCR, run by TCRdb on the 5' RACE reads, gives a single entry per CDR3 protein. Altogether 350,000 to 600,000 distinct CDR3 sequences are present, 14% being singletons, with the ten largest covering about 0.54%. This sample was also put to use in a study of yellow fever vaccine responses in identical twins.

The chain is built from TRBV12-3 or TRBV12-4 and TRBJ1-4; no clear D gene. Sequencing used CD4+ T cells sorted from blood. This TCR was sampled from a woman aged 18-35 years in good health. CDR3 amino acids: CASSLHEKLFF. The CDR3 DNA reads as TGTGCCAGCAGTTTACATGAAAAACTGTTTTTT.